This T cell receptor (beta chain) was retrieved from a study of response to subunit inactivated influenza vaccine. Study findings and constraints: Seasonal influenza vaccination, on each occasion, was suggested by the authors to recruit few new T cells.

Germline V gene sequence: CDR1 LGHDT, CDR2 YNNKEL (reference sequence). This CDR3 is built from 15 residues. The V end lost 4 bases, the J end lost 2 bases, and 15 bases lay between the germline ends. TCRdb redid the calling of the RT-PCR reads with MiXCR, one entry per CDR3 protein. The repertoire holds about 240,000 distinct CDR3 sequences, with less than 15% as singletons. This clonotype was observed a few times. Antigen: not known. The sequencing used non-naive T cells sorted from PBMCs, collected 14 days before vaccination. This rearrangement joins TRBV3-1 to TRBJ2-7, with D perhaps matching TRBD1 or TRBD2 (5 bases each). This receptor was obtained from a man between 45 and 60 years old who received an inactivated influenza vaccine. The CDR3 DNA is TGTGCCAGCAGCCGAACGAGGGGCCCGACCTACGAGCAGTACTTC. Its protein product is CASSRTRGPTYEQYF.